This T cell receptor beta chain emerged from a study of OX40 agonist ivuxolimab in advanced cancers. Turning to the study itself: Earlier treatment with anti-PD-1, anti-PD-L1 or anti-CTLA-4 was permitted, and 30% to 40% had received some. Study conclusions and caveats: Some nonresponders additionally presented with little normalized T-cell clonal expansion. On average, CD8+ T cells had more expanded clones than CD4+.

Germline values: CDR1 SGHTA, CDR2 FQGTGA. V dropped 5 bases and J dropped 8; count of bases not matched to a gene: 2. The CDR3 is made up of 13 amino acids. Concerning this clone itself: Its cognate antigen is unknown.

Profiling relied on immunoSEQ multiplex PCR, and the TCRdb table lists in-frame clones only, not all of them. The profile shows tens of thousands of clones, 80% to 90% of them singletons. Specimen: CD4+ or CD8+ T cells sorted from blood, collected in a trial of the OX40 agonist ivuxolimab. The sequence was collected from an adult with an advanced solid tumor such as melanoma, head and neck, liver or kidney cancer. This chain uses TRBV7-3 with TRBJ2-1; 11 bases align to TRBD2. In DNA, the CDR3 is TGTGCCAGCAGCACTAGCGGGAGCGATGAGCAGTTCTTC. Translating it yields CASSTSGSDEQFF.